Each of the 22 T cell receptor beta chains below was sequenced from the same sample in a study of blood T cell repertoires in COVID-19. Sequencing used immunoSEQ multiplex PCR; TCRdb keeps in-frame clones, though not all of them. This table holds about 35,000 clones, around 82% found once. The sample consisted of peripheral blood. The receptors were gathered from an elderly man with active or convalescent COVID-19.

This rearrangement joins TRBV19 to TRBJ1-5; perhaps TRBD1 as D (5 bases). V shed 6 bases and J shed 0 bases, with 12 bases lying between them. The CDR3 consists of 15 residues. Germline V gene data show CDR1 as LNHDA and CDR2 as SQIVND (reference sequence). CDR3 DNA: TGTGCCAGTAGCCTTTTGACAGTTAGCAATCAGCCCCAGCATTTT. It yields the protein CASSLLTVSNQPQHF.

V usage is TRBV6-2 or TRBV6-3 and J usage is TRBJ2-1, with 7 nucleotides matching TRBD2. CDR1 and CDR2 (germline): MNHEY, SVGEGT. This CDR3 comprises 14 residues. With V trimmed by 2 bases and J by 11 bases, 9 bases remained unmatched. The CDR3 nucleotides read TGTGCCAGCAGTTACCTTCATCAGCGGGGCCAGCAGTTCTTC. Translated: CASSYLHQRGQQFF.

This chain links TRBV7-2 with TRBJ2-1; TRBD2 matches at 12 bases. Germline V gives CDR1 SGHTA, CDR2 FQGNSA. This CDR3 contains 18 residues. The V and J ends lost 6 bases and 0 bases, in that order; junction bases with no gene match: 9. CDR3 in amino acids: CASSLLAGGMSSYNEQFF. The CDR3 bases are TGTGCCAGCAGTCTACTAGCGGGAGGAATGAGCTCCTACAATGAGCAGTTCTTC.

This clone was seen just once. The rearrangement joins TRBV28 to TRBJ1-5; 7 bases map to TRBD1. The CDR3 loop spans 19 amino acids. V was clipped by 6 bases and J by 0 bases; unmatched bases: 17. In germline, CDR1 is MDHEN, CDR2 SYDVKM. CDR3 sequence reads: CASSLLGTATHYSNQPQHF. The CDR3, as DNA: TGTGCCAGCAGCCTCCTAGGGACAGCTACGCATTATAGCAATCAGCCCCAGCATTTT.

The J gene is TRBJ2-7, the V gene TRBV7-3; D is perhaps TRBD1 (6 bases). CDR3 size: 16 residues. V lost 2 bases and J 6 bases, leaving 20 bases between the germline ends. Germline values: CDR1 SGHTA, CDR2 FQGTGA. The CDR3 here is CASSLPWGHQVREQYF. The CDR3 DNA reads as TGTGCCAGCAGCTTACCCTGGGGACACCAGGTACGCGAGCAGTACTTC.

The chain joins TRBV24-1 to TRBJ2-3; TRBD1 aligns across 7 bases. The CDR3 sequence is 15 residues long. The V gene end was trimmed by 3 bases and the J gene end by 2 bases; junction bases not matched to a gene: 4. The germline V gene encodes CDR1 KGHDR and CDR2 SFDVKD. CDR3 sequence: CATSDRTGVTDTQYF. CDR3 in DNA: TGTGCCACCAGTGATCGGACAGGAGTCACAGATACGCAGTATTTT.

J is TRBJ2-7 and V is TRBV30; 7 positions match TRBD2. The CDR3 is made up of 13 amino acids. Germline-derived CDR1 and CDR2 are GTSNPN and SVGIG (reference sequence). Trimming took 8 bases from V and 3 from J; bases not matched to a gene: 10. The chain's CDR3 is CAAQKRELYEQYF. The CDR3 DNA reads as TGTGCCGCTCAAAAGCGGGAACTCTACGAGCAGTACTTC.

V and J are TRBV28 and TRBJ2-5; possible D gene TRBD1, 6 bases. This CDR3 spans 14 amino acids. Deletions cut 5 bases from V and 5 bases from J, with 15 bases between. Germline values: CDR1 MDHEN, CDR2 SYDVKM. Here the CDR3 reads CASSLQGFRETQYF. The CDR3 coding sequence is TGTGCCAGCAGTCTTCAGGGGTTCAGGGAGACCCAGTACTTC.

The chain carries TRBV28 and TRBJ2-2, with TRBD1 matching over 7 bases. CDR3 length: 18 residues. The J segment lost 8 bases and the V segment lost 5 bases, leaving 20 bases of the junction unmatched. Germline CDR1 is MDHEN and CDR2 is SYDVKM. The CDR3 loop is CASSKPPDRTPLRGELFF. The CDR3 region has the DNA TGTGCCAGCAGTAAACCCCCGGACAGGACTCCTTTAAGGGGGGAGCTGTTTTTT.

The rearrangement uses TRBV5-1 and TRBJ2-2; D not certain. The V gene's germline CDR1 is SGHRS and CDR2 YFSETQ. Trimming shortened V by 0 bases and J by 5 bases, and 11 bases separated the two germline ends. The CDR3 loop spans 15 amino acids. In DNA, the CDR3 is TGCGCCAGCAGCTTGGGAACCTCGGTGACCGGGGAGCTGTTTTTT. Its translation is CASSLGTSVTGELFF.

The V and J genes are TRBV5-6 and TRBJ2-6, with unresolved D. Trimming removed 1 base from V and 2 bases from J, with 7 bases in between. This CDR3 has 15 amino acids. Germline V gene lookup returns CDR1 SGHDT and CDR2 YYEEEE. CDR3 sequence reads: CASSLMQTGANVLTF. CDR3 nucleotides: TGTGCCAGCAGCTTGATGCAGACTGGGGCCAACGTCCTGACTTTC.

The chain recombines TRBV5-6 with TRBJ2-1, with unresolved D. CDR3 size: 17 residues. The V end was cut by 4 bases, the J end by 0 bases, with 17 bases between. Germline V gene data show CDR1 as SGHDT and CDR2 as YYEEEE. The CDR3 spells CASSPISPRGSYNEQFF. In DNA form, the CDR3 reads TGTGCCAGCAGCCCAATTAGTCCCCGCGGCTCCTACAATGAGCAGTTCTTC.

Remarks on this clone: One end of the junction varies from germline; a read error may be responsible. J is TRBJ1-1 and V is TRBV19; 7 nucleotides agree with TRBD1. This CDR3 has 15 amino acids. Germline V gene sequence: CDR1 LNHDA, CDR2 SQIVND (reference sequence). In DNA form, the CDR3 reads TGTGCCAGTAGTAATAGAGGCAGGGAGGCGGAGGGGGCCGACTTT. Encoded protein: CASSNRGREAEGADF.

The rearrangement joins TRBV6-5 to TRBJ1-5, with 8 positions matching TRBD1. The CDR3 contains 14 residues. V was clipped by 5 bases and J by 7 bases; unmatched bases: 7. Germline CDR1 is MNHEY and CDR2 is SVGAGI. In DNA form, the CDR3 reads TGTGCCAGCAGTAACGGACAGGGACGGCAGCCCCAGCATTTT. It yields the protein CASSNGQGRQPQHF.

This clone was seen only once. V gene TRBV9 combines with J gene TRBJ2-6; D unclear. The V end lost 1 base, the J end lost 0 bases, and 17 bases lay between the germline ends. Germline CDR1 is SGDLS and CDR2 is YYNGEE. This CDR3 comprises 19 residues. The CDR3 protein is CASSVSIPQQLSGANVLTF. DNA of the CDR3: TGTGCCAGCAGCGTATCTATCCCGCAACAGCTCTCTGGGGCCAACGTCCTGACTTTC.

This clone was seen more than once but under ten times. This chain links TRBV4-2 with TRBJ2-1, with 10 nucleotides matching TRBD2. Germline CDR1 reads LGHNA; CDR2 reads YNFKEQ. The CDR3 sequence is 20 residues long. With 0 bases clipped from V and 0 bases from J, the junction kept 11 bases outside the gene matches. As DNA, the CDR3 is TGTGCCAGCAGCCAAGAGTCGGTACTAGCGGGATTGAGCTCCTACAATGAGCAGTTCTTC. Translating it yields CASSQESVLAGLSSYNEQFF.

The CDR3 DNA reads TGTGCCACCACCCGGGACAGGGGTTCCTACGAGCAGTACTTC. It is translated as CATTRDRGSYEQYF. This rearrangement joins TRBV15 to TRBJ2-7; 10 nucleotides match TRBD1. The CDR3 totals 14 residues. In germline, CDR1 is LNHNV, CDR2 YYDKDF (reference sequence). J lost 1 base, V lost 7 bases, and 4 bases had no gene match.

V and J are TRBV4-1 and TRBJ2-7, with 9 bases lining up with TRBD1. This CDR3 has 16 residues. With V trimmed by 0 bases and J by 6 bases, 9 bases remained unmatched. Per germline, CDR1 MGHRA and CDR2 YSYEKL. CDR3 DNA sequence: TGCGCCAGCAGCCAAGATCCCGACAGGGGGGTGGGCGAGCAGTACTTC. This sequence encodes CASSQDPDRGVGEQYF.

This sequence joins TRBV6-5 and TRBJ2-1; a weak D match, TRBD2 (6 bases). From germline, CDR1 is MNHEY and CDR2 SVGAGI. CDR3 length: 16 amino acids. V lost 3 bases and J 1 base, leaving 13 bases between the germline ends. The CDR3 sequence is CASSYGGGLSYNEQFF. For the CDR3, the DNA is TGTGCCAGCAGTTATGGCGGAGGGCTATCCTACAATGAGCAGTTCTTC.

The rearrangement uses TRBV12-3 or TRBV12-4 and TRBJ2-1; no firm D call. Trimming removed 1 base from V and 2 bases from J, with 3 bases in between. The CDR3 covers 13 residues. CDR3: CASSLVTYNEQFF. The CDR3, as DNA: TGTGCCAGCAGTTTAGTAACCTACAATGAGCAGTTCTTC.

The J gene is TRBJ2-7, the V gene TRBV9; no firm D call. V was trimmed by 0 bases and J by 0 bases, leaving 10 bases between them. CDR1 is SGDLS and CDR2 is YYNGEE in the germline V gene. The CDR3 consists of 15 residues. CDR3 sequence (DNA): TGTGCCAGCAGCGTAGATCCGGTGAGCTCCTACGAGCAGTACTTC. Its protein product is CASSVDPVSSYEQYF.

V gene TRBV2 combines with J gene TRBJ2-1; D is possibly TRBD2 (6 bases). CDR3 length equals 16 residues. Trimming pared 2 bases from V and 8 bases from J, leaving 19 bases between. Per the germline V gene, CDR1 is SNHLY and CDR2 is FYNNEI. The CDR3 loop reads CASSERETSREYEQFF. The CDR3 region has the DNA TGTGCCAGCAGTGAAAGGGAGACTAGTCGGGAATATGAGCAGTTCTTC. Supplemented by reference TRBV2 and TRBJ2-1, the full variable domain reads EPEVTQTPSHQVTQMGQEVILRCVPISNHLYFYWYRQILGQKVEFLVSFYNNEISEKSEIFDDQFSVERPDGSNFTLKIRSTKLEDSAMYFCASSERETSREYEQFFGPGTRLTVL.